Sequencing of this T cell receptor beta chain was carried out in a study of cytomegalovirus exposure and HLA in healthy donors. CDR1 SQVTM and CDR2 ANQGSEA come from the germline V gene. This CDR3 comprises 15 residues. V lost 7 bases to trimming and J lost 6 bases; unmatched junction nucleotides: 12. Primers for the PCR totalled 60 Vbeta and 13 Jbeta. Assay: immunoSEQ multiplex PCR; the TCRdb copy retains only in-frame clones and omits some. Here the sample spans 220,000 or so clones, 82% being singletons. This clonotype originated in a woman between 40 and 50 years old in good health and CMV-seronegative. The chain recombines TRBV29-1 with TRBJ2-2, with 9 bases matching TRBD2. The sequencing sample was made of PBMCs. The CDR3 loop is CSAEGTSLGAGELFF. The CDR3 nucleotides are TGCAGCGCCGAAGGGACTAGCCTTGGCGCCGGGGAGCTGTTTTTT.